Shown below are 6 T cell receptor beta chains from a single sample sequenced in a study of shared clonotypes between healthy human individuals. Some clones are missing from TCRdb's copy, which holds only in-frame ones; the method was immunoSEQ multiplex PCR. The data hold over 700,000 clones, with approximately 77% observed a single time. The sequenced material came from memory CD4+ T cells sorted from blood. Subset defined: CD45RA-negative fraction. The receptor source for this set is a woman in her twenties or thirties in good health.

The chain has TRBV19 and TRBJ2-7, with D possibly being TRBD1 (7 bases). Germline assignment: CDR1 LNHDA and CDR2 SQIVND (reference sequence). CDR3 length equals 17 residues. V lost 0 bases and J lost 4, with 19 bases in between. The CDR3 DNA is TGTGCCAGTAGTATAGACGCACAACAGGGGAGGTTGTACGAGCAGTACTTC. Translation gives CASSIDAQQGRLYEQYF.

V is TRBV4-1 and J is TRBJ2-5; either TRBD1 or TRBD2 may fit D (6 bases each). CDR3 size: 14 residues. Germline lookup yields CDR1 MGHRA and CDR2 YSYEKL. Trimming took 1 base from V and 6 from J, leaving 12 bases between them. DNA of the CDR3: TGCGCCAGCAGCCAAGCCGGGGGCGGAAAGACCCAGTACTTC. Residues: CASSQAGGGKTQYF.

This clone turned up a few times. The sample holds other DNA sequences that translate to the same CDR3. The CDR3 DNA reads TGCGCCAGCAGCGCCGGGACAGGAGACACAGATACGCAGTATTTT. It is translated as CASSAGTGDTDTQYF. The chain employs TRBV5-1 and TRBJ2-3; 8 bases agree with TRBD1. The CDR3 spans 15 residues. V shed 4 bases and J 2 bases; nucleotides not matched to a gene: 6. Germline V gives CDR1 SGHRS, CDR2 YFSETQ.

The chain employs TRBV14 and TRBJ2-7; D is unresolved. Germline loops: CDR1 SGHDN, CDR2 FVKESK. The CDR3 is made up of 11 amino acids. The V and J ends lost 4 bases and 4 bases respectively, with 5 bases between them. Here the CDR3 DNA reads TGTGCCAGCAGCCTGTCGTACGAGCAGTACTTC. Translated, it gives CASSLSYEQYF.

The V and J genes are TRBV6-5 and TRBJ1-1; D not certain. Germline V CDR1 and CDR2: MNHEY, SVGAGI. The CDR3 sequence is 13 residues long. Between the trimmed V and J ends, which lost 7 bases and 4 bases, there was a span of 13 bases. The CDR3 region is CASNPGPGTEAFF. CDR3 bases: TGTGCCAGCAACCCGGGCCCGGGCACTGAAGCTTTCTTT.

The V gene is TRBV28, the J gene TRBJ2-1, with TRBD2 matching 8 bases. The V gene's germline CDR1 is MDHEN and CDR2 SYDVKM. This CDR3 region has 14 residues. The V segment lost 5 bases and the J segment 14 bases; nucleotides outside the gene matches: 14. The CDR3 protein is CASSPIGGGGRKFF. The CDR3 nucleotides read TGTGCCAGCAGTCCCATCGGGGGGGGCGGACGCAAGTTCTTC.